These 27 T cell receptor beta chains came from one sample sequenced in a study of control samples from healthy donors and cancer patients. Using immunoSEQ multiplex PCR, the repertoire was profiled, and TCRdb retains in-frame clones only, with some absent. The sample has some 150,000 clones; about 90% are singletons. Material for sequencing was blood. The receptors were gathered from a young man in good health.

This chain links TRBV12-3 or TRBV12-4 with TRBJ2-7; D remains ambiguous. This CDR3 has 13 residues. The V and J ends lost 2 bases and 5 bases respectively, with 10 bases between them. The CDR3 sequence: CASSLIGLHEQYF. CDR3 in DNA: TGTGCCAGCAGTTTAATAGGGTTGCACGAGCAGTACTTC.

This chain connects TRBV9 to TRBJ2-5; 10 nucleotides align to TRBD2. Trimming took 3 bases from V and 3 from J; bases not matched to a gene: 11. This CDR3 has 17 residues. Germline assignment: CDR1 SGDLS and CDR2 YYNGEE. DNA for the CDR3: TGTGCCAGCAGCGAGGGTTTCAGCCTAGCGGGGGAAGAGACCCAGTACTTC. This encodes CASSEGFSLAGEETQYF. The full variable domain, in which reference TRBV9 and TRBJ2-5 provide the parts outside the CDR3, is DSGVTQTPKHLITATGQRVTLRCSPRSGDLSVYWYQQSLDQGLQFLIQYYNGEERAKGNILERFSAQQFPDLHSELNLSSLELGDSALYFCASSEGFSLAGEETQYFGPGTRLLVL.

This chain uses TRBV19 with TRBJ2-5, with D possibly TRBD1 on 6 matching bases. This CDR3 is 14 amino acids long. In germline, CDR1 is LNHDA, CDR2 SQIVND (reference sequence). Trimming stripped 5 bases from V and 2 bases from J, with 12 bases between. The CDR3 reads CASSLRQEQETQYF. CDR3 DNA: TGTGCCAGTAGTTTACGACAGGAACAAGAGACCCAGTACTTC.

The rearrangement joins TRBV12-3 or TRBV12-4 to TRBJ1-1; D is unresolved. This CDR3 is 13 amino acids long. The V end was cut by 0 bases, the J end by 6 bases, with 8 bases between. As DNA, the CDR3 is TGTGCCAGCAGTTTAGCGTTGAGGGCTGAAGCTTTCTTT. Amino acids: CASSLALRAEAFF.

The genes are TRBV7-2 and TRBJ1-2; D possibly corresponds to TRBD1 (6 bases). The V end lost 1 base, the J end lost 8 bases, and 11 bases lay between the germline ends. This CDR3 has 13 amino acids. Germline V gene lookup returns CDR1 SGHTA and CDR2 FQGNSA. The CDR3 bases are TGTGCCAGCAGCTTAGAGGGGGGGCAGGGCTACACCTTC. Its protein is CASSLEGGQGYTF.

J is TRBJ1-6 and V is TRBV2, with 9 positions matching TRBD1. Per the germline V gene, CDR1 is SNHLY and CDR2 is FYNNEI. The CDR3 is 15 residues long. The J segment lost 8 bases and the V segment lost 3 bases, leaving 5 bases of the junction unmatched. CDR3 amino acids: CASSDGTGLDSPLHF. DNA for the CDR3: TGTGCCAGCAGTGACGGGACAGGGCTTGATTCACCCCTCCACTTT.

This chain uses TRBV4-1 with TRBJ1-1; D ambiguous. Trimming pared 4 bases from V and 6 bases from J, leaving 21 bases between. CDR3 size: 16 residues. Per germline, CDR1 MGHRA and CDR2 YSYEKL. The CDR3 loop reads CASSRMGFSRSAEAFF. The DNA for the CDR3 is TGCGCCAGCAGCCGGATGGGATTTAGTAGGTCGGCTGAAGCTTTCTTT.

This clone was recorded only once. The chain recombines TRBV4-1 with TRBJ1-2; D possibly corresponds to TRBD1 (6 bases). V was cut by 1 base and J by 2 bases, with 20 bases left in between. The CDR3 covers 18 residues. Per the germline V gene, CDR1 is MGHRA and CDR2 is YSYEKL. CDR3: CASSQGDTYLSQNYGYTF. The CDR3 bases are TGCGCCAGCAGCCAAGGGGACACCTACCTCTCCCAGAACTATGGCTACACCTTC.

The chain is built from TRBV28 and TRBJ1-2, with 7 bases fitting TRBD1. J lost 5 bases, V lost 6 bases, and 15 bases had no gene match. Germline lookup yields CDR1 MDHEN and CDR2 SYDVKM. The CDR3 runs to 16 residues. The CDR3 sequence is CASRPAGRGPRYGYTF. The CDR3 coding sequence is TGTGCCAGCAGGCCGGCCGGGAGGGGGCCTCGTTATGGCTACACCTTC.

This chain links TRBV28 with TRBJ2-7, with 9 positions matching TRBD1. The V segment lost 3 bases and the J segment 4 bases; nucleotides outside the gene matches: 7. Germline assignment: CDR1 MDHEN and CDR2 SYDVKM. The CDR3 has 15 amino acids. The CDR3 region is CASSLSQGASYEQYF. CDR3 DNA sequence: TGTGCCAGCAGTTTGTCACAGGGGGCGAGTTACGAGCAGTACTTC.

In its sample, this clone was seen a few times. This chain connects TRBV4-2 to TRBJ2-5; TRBD2 matches at 7 bases. The CDR3 is 14 residues long. V gave up 0 bases and J gave up 2 bases; unmatched junction bases: 0. The germline V gene encodes CDR1 LGHNA and CDR2 YNFKEQ. The CDR3 protein is CASSQEAGQETQYF. The CDR3 nucleotides read TGTGCCAGCAGCCAAGAAGCGGGACAAGAGACCCAGTACTTC.

This clone was observed a single time. The chain links TRBV11-2 to TRBJ2-1, with D possibly matching TRBD2 (6 bases). The germline V gene has CDR1 SGHAT and CDR2 FQNNGV. Trimming took off 0 bases at V and 7 bases at J, with 10 bases between the two ends. This CDR3 comprises 14 residues. In nucleotides, the CDR3 is TGTGCCAGCAGCTTAGAATATCGGGGGAATGAGCAGTTCTTC. It specifies CASSLEYRGNEQFF.

This rearrangement joins TRBV5-4 to TRBJ2-3; TRBD2 aligns across 7 bases. The V segment lost 0 bases and the J segment 12 bases; nucleotides outside the gene matches: 10. Germline V gene data show CDR1 as SGHNT and CDR2 as YYREEE (reference sequence). The CDR3 runs 14 residues. The CDR3: CASSLVGGGSDQYF. The CDR3, as DNA: TGTGCCAGCAGCTTGGTCGGGGGAGGGTCTGACCAGTATTTT.

The chain employs TRBV28 and TRBJ1-4; TRBD1 might be the D (6 bases). CDR1 is MDHEN and CDR2 is SYDVKM in the germline V gene. The CDR3 is 14 amino acids. Trimming removed 5 bases from V and 7 bases from J, with 14 bases in between. CDR3 region: CASSEGGPGEKLFF. The CDR3 DNA follows: TGTGCCAGCAGTGAGGGGGGTCCAGGTGAAAAACTGTTTTTT. The whole variable domain, remainder taken from reference TRBV28 and TRBJ1-4, is DVKVTQSSRYLVKRTGEKVFLECVQDMDHENMFWYRQDPGLGLRLIYFSYDVKMKEKGDIPEGYSVSREKKERFSLILESASTNQTSMYLCASSEGGPGEKLFFGSGTQLSVL.

This chain joins TRBV7-2 and TRBJ1-5; D perhaps matches TRBD1 (5 bases). Looked up from germline, CDR1 is SGHTA and CDR2 is FQGNSA. This CDR3 has 17 residues. V was pared by 2 bases and J by 0 bases, with 14 bases between. The CDR3 DNA reads as TGTGCCAGCAGCTTACAACCGGGGGGTTATAGCAATCAGCCCCAGCATTTT. Amino acids: CASSLQPGGYSNQPQHF.

This clone was seen only a few times. The chain has TRBV7-2 and TRBJ1-2; D is perhaps TRBD1 (5 bases). The germline CDR1 and CDR2 sequences are SGHTA and FQGNSA. The CDR3 spans 15 residues. V was clipped by 0 bases and J by 4 bases, with 12 bases between them. DNA for the CDR3: TGTGCCAGCAGCTTAGCGCTGGGGGGATCCTATGGCTACACCTTC. As protein: CASSLALGGSYGYTF.

J is TRBJ2-2 and V is TRBV5-1; unclear D gene. Trimming cost V 4 bases and J 7 bases, with 11 bases left between them. The germline V gene encodes CDR1 SGHRS and CDR2 YFSETQ. This CDR3 comprises 13 residues. As DNA, the CDR3 is TGCGCCAGCAGCGTGTCAGACGGCGGGGAGCTGTTTTTT. Amino acids: CASSVSDGGELFF.

The rearrangement uses TRBV6-5 and TRBJ1-1, with 9 positions matching TRBD1. Unmatched junction bases numbered 9, after V lost 6 bases and J lost 4 bases. Germline assignment: CDR1 MNHEY and CDR2 SVGAGI. This CDR3 has 15 residues. The CDR3 here is CASSPTGGAITEAFF. For the CDR3, the DNA is TGTGCCAGCAGCCCAACAGGGGGCGCGATCACTGAAGCTTTCTTT.

V gene TRBV5-3 combines with J gene TRBJ1-2; D is possibly TRBD1 (5 bases). Being an ORF, TRBV5-3 has a function that is uncertain. The CDR3 is 17 residues long. Deletions cut 4 bases from V and 3 bases from J, with 22 bases between. CDR3 amino acids: CARSTPGRERTDYGYTF. The CDR3 DNA reads TGTGCCAGAAGCACCCCGGGACGAGAGAGAACAGACTATGGCTACACCTTC.

This chain uses TRBV28 with TRBJ2-4; the match to TRBD2 covers 8 bases. This CDR3 comprises 17 residues. Germline V gene sequence: CDR1 MDHEN, CDR2 SYDVKM. J was trimmed by 6 bases and V by 5 bases; bases with no gene match: 15. CDR3 sequence (DNA): TGTGCCAGCAGTAGGGGCCGGCTTGCGGGGGGTTTAAACATTCAGTACTTC. Protein product: CASSRGRLAGGLNIQYF.

J is TRBJ1-1 and V is TRBV28; no reliable D call. V lost 3 bases, J lost 0 bases, and 8 bases lay in between. From germline, CDR1 is MDHEN and CDR2 SYDVKM. This CDR3 spans 14 amino acids. CDR3 sequence: CASSFLGLNTEAFF. CDR3 sequence (DNA): TGTGCCAGCAGTTTCCTCGGGCTGAACACTGAAGCTTTCTTT.

The chain has TRBV5-1 and TRBJ1-4; possibly TRBD1 for D (5 bases). CDR1 is SGHRS, CDR2 YFSETQ, per germline. The CDR3 loop spans 15 amino acids. V was clipped by 0 bases and J by 7 bases, with 13 bases between them. CDR3 residues: CASSLAGQGGEKLFF. For the CDR3, the DNA is TGCGCCAGCAGCTTGGCCGGGCAGGGTGGTGAAAAACTGTTTTTT. The full variable domain, with the rest looked up from reference TRBV5-1 and TRBJ1-4, is KAGVTQTPRYLIKTRGQQVTLSCSPISGHRSVSWYQQTPGQGLQFLFEYFSETQRNKGNFPGRFSGRQFSNSRSEMNVSTLELGDSALYLCASSLAGQGGEKLFFGSGTQLSVL.

The chain joins TRBV6-6 to TRBJ1-5, with 8 bases lining up with TRBD1. CDR1 and CDR2 (germline): MNHNY, SVGAGI (reference sequence). V lost 2 bases and J lost 9; bases outside the gene matches: 12. This CDR3 has 16 amino acids. The CDR3 DNA reads TGTGCCAGCAGTTACCCTACCGACAGGGGTTGGCGGCCCCAGCATTTT. Amino acid sequence: CASSYPTDRGWRPQHF.

The chain joins TRBV4-2 to TRBJ2-3; 7 positions agree with TRBD2. The V segment lost 5 bases and the J segment 6 bases; nucleotides outside the gene matches: 2. Germline values: CDR1 LGHNA, CDR2 YNFKEQ. This CDR3 has 12 residues. CDR3 amino acids: CASSVSGDTQYF. In DNA form, the CDR3 reads TGTGCCAGCAGCGTTAGCGGGGATACGCAGTATTTT.

This chain connects TRBV4-1 to TRBJ1-1; no clear D. This CDR3 region has 15 residues. In germline, CDR1 is MGHRA, CDR2 YSYEKL. With 4 bases removed from V and 3 bases from J, the gap between germline ends came to 15 bases. CDR3 in amino acids: CASSLAWTGYTEAFF. CDR3 coding DNA: TGCGCCAGCAGCCTCGCGTGGACGGGGTACACTGAAGCTTTCTTT.

CDR3 nucleotides: TGTGCCAGCAGTCCGACAGGGGGTGGGCCTGAAGCTTTCTTT. This translates into CASSPTGGGPEAFF. The rearrangement links TRBV6-2 or TRBV6-3 to TRBJ1-1; 9 nucleotides agree with TRBD1. From germline, CDR1 is MNHEY and CDR2 SVGEGT. The CDR3 is 14 residues long. Trimming at V came to 5 bases and at J to 6 bases, leaving 7 bases not matched to a gene.

DNA for the CDR3: TGTGCCAGCAGCGAGGGGGGTTACAATCAGCCCCAGCATTTT. Encoded protein: CASSEGGYNQPQHF. The chain couples TRBV9 to TRBJ1-5; TRBD1 might be the D (6 bases). Deletions cut 3 bases from V and 3 bases from J, with 10 bases between. This CDR3 contains 14 residues. The germline V gene encodes CDR1 SGDLS and CDR2 YYNGEE. Drawing the rest from reference TRBV9 and TRBJ1-5, the complete variable domain is DSGVTQTPKHLITATGQRVTLRCSPRSGDLSVYWYQQSLDQGLQFLIQYYNGEERAKGNILERFSAQQFPDLHSELNLSSLELGDSALYFCASSEGGYNQPQHFGDGTRLSIL.